The sequence of this T cell receptor (beta chain) was determined in a study of cytotoxic CD8 clonotypes in ibrutinib-treated CLL. The protocol was immunoSEQ multiplex PCR, while the TCRdb copy is restricted to in-frame clones and leaves out a portion. The data hold more than 85,000 clones, with around 77% observed a single time. CDR3 length: 17 residues. The J segment lost 3 bases and the V segment lost 0 bases, leaving 6 bases of the junction unmatched. CDR1 SGHRS and CDR2 YFSETQ come from the germline V gene. This clone is a singleton in its sample. This chain joins TRBV5-1 and TRBJ1-2, with 12 bases lining up with TRBD1. The source material was PBMCs, sampled after 24 months of ibrutinib treatment. This TCR came from a human donor with chronic lymphocytic leukemia. The CDR3 loop is CASSLVGQGAPDYGYTF. Here the CDR3 DNA reads TGCGCCAGCAGCTTGGTGGGACAGGGGGCTCCGGACTATGGCTACACCTTC.